The 4 T cell receptor beta chains in this list originate from one sample, sequenced in a study of Ad26.COV2.S vaccination and SARS-CoV-2 variants. Documented treatment: around 19 received Ad26.COV2.S at low or high dose, single or two shots; 5 received placebo; per-sample allocation not given. Repertoires come from day 63 after the first vaccine or placebo injection. Sequenced by immunoSEQ multiplex PCR; TCRdb stores in-frame clones only, minus some. The sample lists some 320,000 clones; about 82% were seen once. Material: peripheral blood, obtained in a trial of Ad26.COV2.S vaccine versus placebo. These receptors came from a person aged 18-65 years who received the Ad26.COV2.S COVID-19 vaccine or a placebo.

The chain has TRBV19 and TRBJ2-6, with D possibly matching TRBD1 (6 bases). Per the germline V gene, CDR1 is LNHDA and CDR2 is SQIVND (reference sequence). This CDR3 contains 15 residues. Trimming stripped 9 bases from V and 0 bases from J, with 12 bases between. For the CDR3, the DNA is TGTGCCAGCAGCAAGGACAGCTCTGGGGCCAACGTCCTGACTTTC. As protein: CASSKDSSGANVLTF.

The chain uses TRBV12-3 or TRBV12-4 and TRBJ1-2; the match to TRBD1 covers 7 bases. J was trimmed by 3 bases and V by 5 bases; bases with no gene match: 3. There are 13 residues in the CDR3. The CDR3 DNA is TGTGCCAGCAGTCCCGGACAGGACTATGGCTACACCTTC. It encodes CASSPGQDYGYTF.

The rearrangement joins TRBV20-1 to TRBJ2-3, with 10 bases that match TRBD2. CDR3 length: 16 amino acids. Trimming removed 3 bases from V and 3 bases from J; junction bases left unmatched: 9. The germline gives CDR1 DFQATT, CDR2 SNEGSKA (reference sequence). The CDR3 bases are TGCAGTGCTAGTGGGGCATCTAGCGGGGGTACAGATACGCAGTATTTT. It specifies CSASGASSGGTDTQYF.

V gene TRBV5-4 combines with J gene TRBJ1-1, with 11 bases that match TRBD1. The trim removed 3 bases at V and 1 base at J, leaving 2 bases unmatched. CDR3 size: 15 residues. Germline assignment: CDR1 SGHNT and CDR2 YYREEE (reference sequence). The CDR3 loop reads CASSWGTGGNTEAFF. CDR3 DNA: TGTGCCAGCAGCTGGGGGACAGGGGGGAACACTGAAGCTTTCTTT.